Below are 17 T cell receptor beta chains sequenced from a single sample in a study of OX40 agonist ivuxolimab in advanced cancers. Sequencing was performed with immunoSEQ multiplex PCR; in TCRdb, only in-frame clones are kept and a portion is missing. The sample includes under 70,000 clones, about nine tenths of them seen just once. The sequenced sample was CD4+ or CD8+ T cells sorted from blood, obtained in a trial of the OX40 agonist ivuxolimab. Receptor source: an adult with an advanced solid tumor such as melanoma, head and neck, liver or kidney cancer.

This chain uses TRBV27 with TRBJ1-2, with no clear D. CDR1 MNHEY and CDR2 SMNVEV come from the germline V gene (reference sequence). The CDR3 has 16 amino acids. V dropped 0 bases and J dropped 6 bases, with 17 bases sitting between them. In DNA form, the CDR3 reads TGTGCCAGCAGTTTATCGAGGCGGGGTTTTCTCGATGGCTACACCTTC. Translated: CASSLSRRGFLDGYTF.

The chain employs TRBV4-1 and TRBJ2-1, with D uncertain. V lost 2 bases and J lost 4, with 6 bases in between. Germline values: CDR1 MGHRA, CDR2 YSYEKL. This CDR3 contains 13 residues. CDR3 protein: CASSQPLYNEQFF. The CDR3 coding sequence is TGCGCCAGCAGCCAACCGCTTTACAATGAGCAGTTCTTC.

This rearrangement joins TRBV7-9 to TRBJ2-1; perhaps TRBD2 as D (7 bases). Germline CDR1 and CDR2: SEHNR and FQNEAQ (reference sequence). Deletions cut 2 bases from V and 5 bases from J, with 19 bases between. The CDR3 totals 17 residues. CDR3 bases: TGTGCCAGCAGCTTACGCGGGGGCCCCCTTCTTAACAATGAGCAGTTCTTC. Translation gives CASSLRGGPLLNNEQFF. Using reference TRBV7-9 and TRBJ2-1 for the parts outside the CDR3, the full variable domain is DTGVSQNPRHKITKRGQNVTFRCDPISEHNRLYWYRQTLGQGPEFLTYFQNEAQLEKSRLLSDRFSAERPKGSFSTLEIQRTEQGDSAMYLCASSLRGGPLLNNEQFFGPGTRLTVL.

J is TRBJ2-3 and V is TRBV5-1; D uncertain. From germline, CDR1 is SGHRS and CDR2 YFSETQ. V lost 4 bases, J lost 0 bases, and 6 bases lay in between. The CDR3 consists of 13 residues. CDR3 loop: CASSPTSTDTQYF. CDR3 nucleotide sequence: TGCGCCAGCAGCCCGACCAGCACAGATACGCAGTATTTT. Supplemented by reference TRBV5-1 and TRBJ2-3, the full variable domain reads KAGVTQTPRYLIKTRGQQVTLSCSPISGHRSVSWYQQTPGQGLQFLFEYFSETQRNKGNFPGRFSGRQFSNSRSEMNVSTLELGDSALYLCASSPTSTDTQYFGPGTRLTVL.

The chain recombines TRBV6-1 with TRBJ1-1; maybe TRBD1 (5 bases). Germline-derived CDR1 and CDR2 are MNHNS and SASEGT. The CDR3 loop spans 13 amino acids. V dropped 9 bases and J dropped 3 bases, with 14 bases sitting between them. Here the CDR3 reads CARGTLRDTEAFF. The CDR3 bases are TGTGCCAGAGGGACGCTTAGGGACACTGAAGCTTTCTTT.

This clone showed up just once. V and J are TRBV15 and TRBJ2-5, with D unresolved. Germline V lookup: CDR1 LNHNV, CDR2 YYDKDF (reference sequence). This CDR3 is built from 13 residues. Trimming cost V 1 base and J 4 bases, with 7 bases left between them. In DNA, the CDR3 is TGTGCCACCAGCAGAGGTATAGGAGAGACCCAGTACTTC. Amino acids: CATSRGIGETQYF.

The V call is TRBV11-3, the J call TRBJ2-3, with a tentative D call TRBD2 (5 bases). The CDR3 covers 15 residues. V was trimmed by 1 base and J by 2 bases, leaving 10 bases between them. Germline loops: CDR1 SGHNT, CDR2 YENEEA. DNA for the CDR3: TGTGCCAGCAGCTTAGGTGCTAGCCCCACAGATACGCAGTATTTT. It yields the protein CASSLGASPTDTQYF.

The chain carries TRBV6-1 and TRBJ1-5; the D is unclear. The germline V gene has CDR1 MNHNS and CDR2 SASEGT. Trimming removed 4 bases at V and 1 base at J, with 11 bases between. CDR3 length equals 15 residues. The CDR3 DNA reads TGTGCCAGCAGTGTCTCGGCCAGAAGCAATCAGCCCCAGCATTTT. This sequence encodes CASSVSARSNQPQHF.

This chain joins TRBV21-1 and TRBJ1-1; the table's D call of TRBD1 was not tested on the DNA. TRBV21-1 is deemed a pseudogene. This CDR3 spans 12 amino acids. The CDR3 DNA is TGTGCCAGCAGACAGCTGAACACTGAAGCTTTCTTT. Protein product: CASRQLNTEAFF.

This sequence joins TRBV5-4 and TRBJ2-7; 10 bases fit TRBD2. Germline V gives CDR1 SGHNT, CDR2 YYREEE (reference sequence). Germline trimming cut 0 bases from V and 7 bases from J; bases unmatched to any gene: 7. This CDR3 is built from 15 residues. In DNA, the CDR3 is TGTGCCAGCAGCTTGGGCAGCGGGAGGGCCGGGGAGCAGTACTTC. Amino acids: CASSLGSGRAGEQYF.

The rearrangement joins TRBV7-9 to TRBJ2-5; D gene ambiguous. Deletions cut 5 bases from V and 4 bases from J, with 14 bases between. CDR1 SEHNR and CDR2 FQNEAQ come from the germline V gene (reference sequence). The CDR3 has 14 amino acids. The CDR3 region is CASSDPKVGETQYF. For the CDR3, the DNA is TGTGCCAGCAGCGACCCTAAAGTAGGAGAGACCCAGTACTTC.

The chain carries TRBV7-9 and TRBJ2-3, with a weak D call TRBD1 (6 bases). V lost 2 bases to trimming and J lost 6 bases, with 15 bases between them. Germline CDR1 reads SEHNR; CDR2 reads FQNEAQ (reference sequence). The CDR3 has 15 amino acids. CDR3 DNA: TGTGCCAGCAGCTTACCAACAGGGAACCACGATACGCAGTATTTT. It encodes CASSLPTGNHDTQYF.

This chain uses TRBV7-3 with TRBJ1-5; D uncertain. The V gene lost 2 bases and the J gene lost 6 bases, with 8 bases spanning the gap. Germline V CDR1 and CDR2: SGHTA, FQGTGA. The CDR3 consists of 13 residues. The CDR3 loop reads CASSLEGGQPQHF. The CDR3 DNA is TGTGCCAGCAGCTTAGAGGGCGGTCAGCCCCAGCATTTT.

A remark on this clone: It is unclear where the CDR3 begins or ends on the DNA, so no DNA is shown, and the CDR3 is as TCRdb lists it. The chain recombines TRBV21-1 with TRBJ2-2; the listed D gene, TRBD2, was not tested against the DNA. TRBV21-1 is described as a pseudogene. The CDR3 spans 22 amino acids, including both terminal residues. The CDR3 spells CASSKASRMGNEVAGGSGELFF.

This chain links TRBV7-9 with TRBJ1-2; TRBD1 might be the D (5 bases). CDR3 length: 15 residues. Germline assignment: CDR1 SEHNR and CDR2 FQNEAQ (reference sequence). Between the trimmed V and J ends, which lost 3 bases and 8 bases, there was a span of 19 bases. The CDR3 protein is CASSLAGTDGLGYTF. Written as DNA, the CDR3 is TGTGCCAGCAGCTTGGCCGGGACGGATGGACTGGGCTACACCTTC.

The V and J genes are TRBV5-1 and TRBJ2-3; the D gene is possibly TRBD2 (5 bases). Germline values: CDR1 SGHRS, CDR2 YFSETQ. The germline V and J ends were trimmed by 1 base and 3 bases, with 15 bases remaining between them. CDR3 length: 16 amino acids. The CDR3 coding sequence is TGCGCCAGCAGCTTGACCCCTTTTCTAGCAACAGATACGCAGTATTTT. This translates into CASSLTPFLATDTQYF.

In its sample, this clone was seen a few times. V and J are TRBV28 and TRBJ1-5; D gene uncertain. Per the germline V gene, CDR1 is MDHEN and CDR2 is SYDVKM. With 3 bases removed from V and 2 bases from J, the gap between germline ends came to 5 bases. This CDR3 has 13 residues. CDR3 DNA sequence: TGTGCCAGCAGTTTTCAACGCAATCAGCCCCAGCATTTT. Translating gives CASSFQRNQPQHF. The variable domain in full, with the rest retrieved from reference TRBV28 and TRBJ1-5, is DVKVTQSSRYLVKRTGEKVFLECVQDMDHENMFWYRQDPGLGLRLIYFSYDVKMKEKGDIPEGYSVSREKKERFSLILESASTNQTSMYLCASSFQRNQPQHFGDGTRLSIL.